The 32 T cell receptor beta chains below were found in one sample sequenced in a study of identical twins. TCRdb called the 5' RACE reads again in MiXCR, with one record for every CDR3 protein. The table records roughly 750,000 distinct CDR3 sequences, around 20% of them present only once. Separately, the same data were catalogued under a study of T cells expressing NK-cell markers.

The sample comprised PBMCs. These receptors were collected from a woman aged 18-29 years in good health.

This clonotype came up many times. The chain carries TRBV20-1 and TRBJ1-5; maybe TRBD1 (6 bases). From germline, CDR1 is DFQATT and CDR2 SNEGSKA (reference sequence). The CDR3 is made up of 15 amino acids. Trimming removed 2 bases from V and 3 bases from J, with 14 bases in between. DNA of the CDR3: TGCAGTGCTAGAAGGGGGTTGGATAACAATCAGCCCCAGCATTTT. It yields the protein CSARRGLDNNQPQHF.

This clonotype was seen a few times. V and J are TRBV18 and TRBJ2-5; D uncertain. Deletions cut 3 bases from V and 0 bases from J, with 20 bases between. Germline V gives CDR1 KGHSH, CDR2 LQKENI. The CDR3 sequence is 18 residues long. CDR3 protein: CASSPLGLHLSHQETQYF. In DNA, the CDR3 is TGTGCCAGCTCACCTTTGGGGTTGCACCTCAGTCACCAAGAGACCCAGTACTTC.

This clonotype was seen more than once but under ten times. CDR3 amino acids: CATSWGAGRSYEQYF. CDR3 nucleotides: TGTGCCACCAGCTGGGGGGCGGGAAGGTCCTACGAGCAGTACTTC. The J gene is TRBJ2-7, the V gene TRBV15; D possibly matches TRBD1 or TRBD2 (6 bases each). This CDR3 is 15 amino acids long. Deletions cut 5 bases from V and 1 base from J, with 15 bases between. The germline CDR1 and CDR2 sequences are LNHNV and YYDKDF (reference sequence).

This clonotype was picked up many times. This chain links TRBV12-5 with TRBJ2-1, with D uncertain. CDR1 is LGHNT and CDR2 is FRNRAP in the germline V gene. V was clipped by 5 bases and J by 0 bases, with 11 bases between them. The CDR3 contains 15 residues. In DNA form, the CDR3 reads TGTGCTAGTGGTCCCTTCCTGAGCTCCTACAATGAGCAGTTCTTC. It translates to CASGPFLSSYNEQFF.

The V and J genes are TRBV5-1 and TRBJ2-7; no reliable D call. V shed 5 bases and J shed 7 bases, with 16 bases lying between them. The CDR3 consists of 13 residues. Germline CDR1 is SGHRS and CDR2 is YFSETQ. Written as DNA, the CDR3 is TGCGCCAGCAGGGATAGGAGCACTGAGGAGCAGTACTTC. This gives the protein CASRDRSTEEQYF.

The chain recombines TRBV16 with TRBJ1-5, with a weak D call TRBD1 (5 bases). This CDR3 comprises 15 residues. The germline CDR1 and CDR2 sequences are KGHSY and FQNENV. Trimming cost V 5 bases and J 2 bases, with 13 bases left between them. DNA of the CDR3: TGTGCCAGCAGCGGTGGGGCATGGGGCAATCAGCCCCAGCATTTT. As protein: CASSGGAWGNQPQHF.

The chain joins TRBV7-2 to TRBJ2-1; TRBD2 agrees at 7 bases. The V gene's germline CDR1 is SGHTA and CDR2 FQGNSA. The V segment lost 6 bases and the J segment 5 bases; nucleotides outside the gene matches: 10. CDR3 length: 15 residues. The DNA of the CDR3 is TGTGCCAGCAGAAACCAGGGACTATTCAACAATGAGCAGTTCTTC. Residues: CASRNQGLFNNEQFF.

V gene TRBV7-9 combines with J gene TRBJ2-5; the D is unclear. Between the trimmed V and J ends, which lost 2 bases and 3 bases, there was a span of 10 bases. CDR1 is SEHNR, CDR2 FQNEAQ, per germline (reference sequence). The CDR3 is 14 residues long. The CDR3 here is CASSLFRAKETQYF. As DNA, the CDR3 is TGTGCCAGCAGCTTATTCCGGGCCAAAGAGACCCAGTACTTC. Complete variable domain (other parts from reference TRBV7-9 and TRBJ2-5): DTGVSQNPRHKITKRGQNVTFRCDPISEHNRLYWYRQTLGQGPEFLTYFQNEAQLEKSRLLSDRFSAERPKGSFSTLEIQRTEQGDSAMYLCASSLFRAKETQYFGPGTRLLVL.

This clonotype was found a few times. The V call is TRBV27, the J call TRBJ2-2, with no clear D. This CDR3 region has 14 residues. Germline loops: CDR1 MNHEY, CDR2 SMNVEV (reference sequence). Trimming removed 3 bases from V and 6 bases from J, with 11 bases in between. The DNA of the CDR3 is TGTGCCAGCAGTTTGGTTCCCCGGGCCGGGGAGCTGTTTTTT. It specifies CASSLVPRAGELFF.

The V and J genes are TRBV6-1 and TRBJ2-1, with D maybe TRBD2 (6 bases). V was trimmed by 7 bases and J by 8 bases, leaving 21 bases between them. This CDR3 is built from 15 residues. CDR1 is MNHNS and CDR2 is SASEGT in the germline V gene. CDR3 nucleotides: TGTGCCAGCATCCCCCGCGGGAATAGATTGGATGAGCAGTTCTTC. It codes for CASIPRGNRLDEQFF.

This chain joins TRBV5-6 and TRBJ2-1, with D perhaps TRBD2 (6 bases). This CDR3 contains 15 residues. Trimming removed 0 bases from V and 9 bases from J, with 16 bases in between. CDR1 is SGHDT and CDR2 is YYEEEE in the germline V gene. DNA for the CDR3: TGTGCCAGCAGCTTGGTCTGGGAGGCAGAGGCTGAGCAGTTCTTC. This codes for CASSLVWEAEAEQFF.

This clonotype was seen ten or more times. J is TRBJ2-7 and V is TRBV12-3 or TRBV12-4, with D perhaps TRBD1 (6 bases). CDR3 size: 12 residues. Trimming shortened V by 5 bases and J by 6 bases, and 11 bases separated the two germline ends. CDR3 sequence reads: CASSPQGSEQYF. The CDR3 coding sequence is TGTGCCAGCAGTCCACAGGGTTCCGAGCAGTACTTC.

This clonotype was seen more than once but under ten times. The chain combines TRBV7-2 with TRBJ2-7; no clear D gene. CDR3 length: 17 amino acids. The germline V gene has CDR1 SGHTA and CDR2 FQGNSA. Trimming shortened V by 0 bases and J by 0 bases, and 15 bases separated the two germline ends. CDR3 sequence reads: CASSLAVGVSSSYEQYF. CDR3 nucleotides: TGTGCCAGCAGCTTAGCCGTGGGTGTTTCCAGCTCCTACGAGCAGTACTTC.

The table lists this clonotype with a few counts. This chain links TRBV15 with TRBJ2-1; 10 bases align to TRBD2. Germline V gene data show CDR1 as LNHNV and CDR2 as YYDKDF (reference sequence). V gave up 0 bases and J gave up 13 bases; unmatched junction bases: 12. There are 16 residues in the CDR3. CDR3 sequence: CATSRDKVLAGGGQFF. CDR3 nucleotides: TGTGCCACCAGCAGAGATAAAGTGTTAGCGGGAGGAGGACAGTTCTTC.

In its sample, this clonotype was seen many times. V is TRBV20-1 and J is TRBJ1-3; D is uncertain. The CDR3 spans 14 residues. Germline V gene sequence: CDR1 DFQATT, CDR2 SNEGSKA (reference sequence). Deletions cut 0 bases from V and 7 bases from J, with 13 bases between. The CDR3 sequence: CSARDQIVVNTIYF. The CDR3, as DNA: TGCAGTGCTAGAGATCAGATCGTTGTTAACACCATATATTTT.

This clonotype was recorded a few times. The chain links TRBV20-1 to TRBJ1-2, with a tentative D call TRBD1 (5 bases). Per germline, CDR1 DFQATT and CDR2 SNEGSKA (reference sequence). V was clipped by 3 bases and J by 4 bases, with 12 bases between them. The CDR3 length is 13 residues. CDR3 sequence: CSARPGQAYGYTF. CDR3 in DNA: TGCAGTGCTAGGCCAGGGCAGGCCTATGGCTACACCTTC.

The rearrangement uses TRBV6-2 or TRBV6-3 and TRBJ1-1; 8 nucleotides line up with TRBD1. Germline V lookup: CDR1 MNHEY, CDR2 SVGEGT. The CDR3 length is 11 residues. The ends lost 5 bases at V and 11 bases at J; junction bases unmatched: 4. CDR3 amino acids: CASSQGARAFF. CDR3 sequence (DNA): TGTGCCAGCAGTCAGGGGGCGCGGGCTTTCTTT.

This clonotype was recorded a few times. The rearrangement links TRBV2 to TRBJ2-1; weak D call: TRBD1 (6 bases). The ends were cut back, 4 bases at V and 8 bases at J, with 18 bases in the middle. Germline V gives CDR1 SNHLY, CDR2 FYNNEI. The CDR3 totals 15 residues. The CDR3 DNA follows: TGTGCCAGCAGTGCTGTGGCAGGGGTTATCCATGAGCAGTTCTTC. Protein: CASSAVAGVIHEQFF.

This clonotype showed up just a few times. The chain joins TRBV20-1 to TRBJ2-7; 7 positions match TRBD1. After removal of 6 bases from V and 7 bases from J, the junction contained 6 bases not matched to a gene. Germline CDR1 and CDR2: DFQATT and SNEGSKA (reference sequence). The CDR3 spans 11 residues. The CDR3 nucleotides are TGCAGTGCCAACAGGGGTGCGGAGCAGTACTTC. This translates into CSANRGAEQYF.

The chain couples TRBV7-6 to TRBJ2-3, with D hard to call. CDR1 is SGHVS, CDR2 FNYEAQ, per germline. The length of the CDR3 is 13 residues. Trimming took 1 base from V and 7 from J, leaving 9 bases between them. The CDR3 nucleotides read TGTGCCAGCAGCTTAGTCCCAGAATATACGCAGTATTTT. It specifies CASSLVPEYTQYF.

The chain couples TRBV5-1 to TRBJ2-7; 8 bases are a match to TRBD1. Trimming removed 4 bases from V and 2 bases from J; junction bases left unmatched: 5. Germline-derived CDR1 and CDR2 are SGHRS and YFSETQ. The CDR3 extends over 14 amino acids. The CDR3 DNA sequence: TGCGCCAGCAGCGGACAGGGACTGACCTACGAGCAGTACTTC. Residues: CASSGQGLTYEQYF.

This clonotype was picked up a small number of times. The chain carries TRBV3-1 and TRBJ1-2, with 8 bases that match TRBD1. The CDR3 runs 15 residues. Germline V lookup: CDR1 LGHDT, CDR2 YNNKEL (reference sequence). V lost 3 bases, J lost 5 bases, and 8 bases stayed unmatched. The CDR3 loop is CASSQRGQGGYGYTF. The CDR3 DNA is TGTGCCAGCAGCCAGAGAGGACAGGGAGGGTATGGCTACACCTTC.

This clonotype turned up a few times. The rearrangement links TRBV6-5 to TRBJ2-1; D might be TRBD2 (6 bases). V was clipped by 2 bases and J by 6 bases, with 20 bases between them. This CDR3 region has 17 residues. In germline, CDR1 is MNHEY, CDR2 SVGAGI. In nucleotides, the CDR3 is TGTGCCAGCAGTTACGATTCCGGGAGAGCCACGATCAATGAGCAGTTCTTC. Amino acids: CASSYDSGRATINEQFF.

V is TRBV11-2 and J is TRBJ1-6; 7 nucleotides line up with TRBD1. The J segment lost 9 bases and the V segment lost 5 bases, leaving 13 bases of the junction unmatched. This CDR3 contains 16 residues. Germline V lookup: CDR1 SGHAT, CDR2 FQNNGV. CDR3 in amino acids: CASSLINRGWGSPLHF. CDR3 nucleotide sequence: TGTGCCAGCAGCCTCATCAACAGGGGATGGGGTTCACCCCTCCACTTT.

The chain uses TRBV14 and TRBJ2-1; the D gene is possibly TRBD1 (5 bases). Germline CDR1 is SGHDN and CDR2 is FVKESK. This CDR3 has 18 amino acids. Trimming pared 1 base from V and 0 bases from J, leaving 16 bases between. This CDR3 reads CASSQVGVIPSSYNEQFF. Written as DNA, the CDR3 is TGTGCCAGCAGCCAAGTAGGGGTTATCCCTAGCTCCTACAATGAGCAGTTCTTC.

This clonotype was counted only a few times. V is TRBV6-5 and J is TRBJ2-1, with 9 nucleotides matching TRBD1. The germline V gene encodes CDR1 MNHEY and CDR2 SVGAGI. V gave up 8 bases and J gave up 9 bases; unmatched junction bases: 5. The CDR3 loop spans 12 amino acids. As DNA, the CDR3 is TGTGCCAGCGGGGGACAGGGAATTGAGCAGTTCTTC. This codes for CASGGQGIEQFF.

This clonotype was observed a few times. The rearrangement links TRBV12-3 or TRBV12-4 to TRBJ2-3, with D perhaps TRBD1 or TRBD2 (5 bases each). Trimming left V 3 bases short and J 2 bases short, with 12 bases between. The CDR3 has 15 amino acids. In nucleotides, the CDR3 is TGTGCCAGCAGTTTCGGGACCCTACCCACAGATACGCAGTATTTT. It translates to CASSFGTLPTDTQYF.

This clonotype was picked up many times. The genes are TRBV24-1 and TRBJ2-1; 10 bases are shared with TRBD2. V gave up 6 bases and J gave up 4 bases; unmatched junction bases: 8. This CDR3 contains 16 residues. Germline-derived CDR1 and CDR2 are KGHDR and SFDVKD. Written as DNA, the CDR3 is TGTGCCACCAGTCCCGTAGATAGCGGGGGGTACAATGAGCAGTTCTTC. It is translated as CATSPVDSGGYNEQFF.

This clonotype was seen more than once but under ten times. V gene TRBV25-1 combines with J gene TRBJ1-1; D not resolved. Germline V gene data show CDR1 as MGHDK and CDR2 as SYGVNS. The CDR3 extends over 15 amino acids. The germline V and J ends were trimmed by 5 bases and 1 base, with 14 bases remaining between them. CDR3 bases: TGTGCCAGCAGTCAAAAGAGTAAAAAGAACACTGAAGCTTTCTTT. This translates into CASSQKSKKNTEAFF.

This clonotype was found many times. The chain couples TRBV7-2 to TRBJ2-2; 10 bases map to TRBD1. The CDR3 length is 14 residues. The V gene's germline CDR1 is SGHTA and CDR2 FQGNSA. After removal of 7 bases from V and 6 bases from J, the junction contained 5 bases not matched to a gene. The CDR3 nucleotides read TGTGCCAGCACCGGACAGGGGGGCGCCGGGGAGCTGTTTTTT. Protein product: CASTGQGGAGELFF.

This chain joins TRBV6-1 and TRBJ2-1, with 8 bases lining up with TRBD2. Per germline, CDR1 MNHNS and CDR2 SASEGT. The V segment lost 7 bases and the J segment 4 bases; nucleotides outside the gene matches: 12. CDR3 length: 16 residues. The CDR3 sequence is CASTPGGRGAYNEQFF. CDR3 DNA: TGTGCCAGCACCCCCGGGGGGCGGGGGGCTTACAATGAGCAGTTCTTC.

This chain links TRBV6-5 with TRBJ2-5, with a tentative D call TRBD2 (5 bases). This CDR3 has 19 amino acids. Trimming shortened V by 2 bases and J by 5 bases, and 27 bases separated the two germline ends. Germline V CDR1 and CDR2: MNHEY, SVGAGI. The CDR3 loop reads CASSYGRRGSRRLGETQYF. CDR3 in DNA: TGTGCCAGCAGTTACGGTCGGCGCGGGTCCCGAAGGCTCGGGGAGACCCAGTACTTC.